A single sample is the source of the 17 T cell receptor beta chains below, sequenced in a study of glioma-infiltrating T cells. TCR alpha and beta CDR3 regions were amplified from RNA using iRepertoire nested multiplex PCR. TCRdb reprocessed the multiplex PCR reads via MiXCR and lists one record per CDR3 protein. The data contain roughly 200,000 distinct CDR3 sequences, roughly 45% of them singletons. The specimen sequenced was glioma tissue, nonneoplastic brain tissue, or PBMCs (not recorded which). The receptor source for this set is a human donor with low-grade glioma or glioblastoma, undergoing nonglioma brain surgery, or in good health (not recorded which).

This clonotype was seen a handful of times. V usage is TRBV29-1 and J usage is TRBJ2-5; D possibly corresponds to TRBD2 (7 bases). Trimming left V 4 bases short and J 7 bases short, with 13 bases between. This CDR3 is built from 12 residues. Germline V gene sequence: CDR1 SQVTM, CDR2 ANQGSEA. The CDR3 loop is CSVGYREGTQYF. The DNA for the CDR3 is TGCAGCGTTGGGTACAGGGAGGGGACCCAGTACTTC.

This clonotype was detected many times. This chain uses TRBV10-3 with TRBJ2-5; D uncertain. The CDR3 is 13 amino acids. The germline CDR1 and CDR2 sequences are ENHRY and SYGVKD. V was clipped by 4 bases and J by 1 base, with 7 bases between them. CDR3: CAISVRLQETQYF. For the CDR3, the DNA is TGTGCCATCAGTGTACGGCTCCAAGAGACCCAGTACTTC.

This chain uses TRBV27 with TRBJ2-1; 13 bases map to TRBD2. V was pared by 4 bases and J by 6 bases, with 9 bases of the junction left unmatched. The CDR3 extends over 17 amino acids. Germline loops: CDR1 MNHEY, CDR2 SMNVEV (reference sequence). The DNA for the CDR3 is TGTGCCAGCAGTTCACCAACTAGCGGGAGGGGGGTCAATGAGCAGTTCTTC. Encoded protein: CASSSPTSGRGVNEQFF.

In this sample, this clonotype turned up a few times. CDR3 coding DNA: TGTGCCAGCAGCGTAACCGGGACAGATAGCGAGCAGTACTTC. It yields the protein CASSVTGTDSEQYF. V gene TRBV9 combines with J gene TRBJ2-7; 7 bases map to TRBD1. The CDR3 spans 14 residues. The V gene's germline CDR1 is SGDLS and CDR2 YYNGEE. The trim removed 1 base at V and 6 bases at J, leaving 7 bases unmatched.

This clonotype was observed at least ten times. The gene calls are TRBV28 and TRBJ2-7, with a tentative D call TRBD2 (5 bases). Germline CDR1 is MDHEN and CDR2 is SYDVKM. This CDR3 is built from 14 residues. The V and J ends lost 3 bases and 4 bases respectively, with 13 bases between them. The DNA for the CDR3 is TGTGCCAGCAGTTTGGTCGGGGAAGGGTACGAGCAGTACTTC. This gives the protein CASSLVGEGYEQYF.

This clonotype was found many times. This chain links TRBV28 with TRBJ2-1; D is undetermined. Trimming pared 10 bases from V and 3 bases from J, leaving 13 bases between. This CDR3 is 13 amino acids long. Germline loops: CDR1 MDHEN, CDR2 SYDVKM. The CDR3 coding sequence is TGTGCCACCCGCGGCCCACTCTACAATGAGCAGTTCTTC. Its protein product is CATRGPLYNEQFF.

This clonotype has ten or more counts. This rearrangement joins TRBV15 to TRBJ1-6; tentative D call: TRBD1 (5 bases). The length of the CDR3 is 16 residues. The germline CDR1 and CDR2 sequences are LNHNV and YYDKDF (reference sequence). Deletions cut 5 bases from V and 14 bases from J, with 25 bases between. CDR3 DNA: TGTGCCACCAGCGCTTACCGGGACCCAGCAGGGTCCACCCTCCACTTT. It translates to CATSAYRDPAGSTLHF. The full variable domain, completed using reference TRBV15 and TRBJ1-6, is DAMVIQNPRYQVTQFGKPVTLSCSQTLNHNVMYWYQQKSSQAPKLLFHYYDKDFNNEADTPDNFQSRRPNTSFCFLDIRSPGLGDTAMYLCATSAYRDPAGSTLHFGNGTRLTVT.

This clonotype was detected only a few times. The chain couples TRBV11-2 to TRBJ1-1; D not certain. Germline CDR1 SGHAT, CDR2 FQNNGV. The CDR3 has 11 residues. Trimming pared 5 bases from V and 7 bases from J, leaving 8 bases between. Here the CDR3 DNA reads TGTGCCAGCAGCCTAATAGGTGAAGCTTTCTTT. Protein sequence: CASSLIGEAFF.

To note about this clonotype: This may stem from a read error, because a much larger clone lies one nucleotide away. V is TRBV5-4 and J is TRBJ1-1; D is undetermined. Per the germline V gene, CDR1 is SGHNT and CDR2 is YYREEE (reference sequence). The CDR3 has 13 residues. The CDR3 loop reads CASSLEPNTEALF. The CDR3 DNA reads TGTGCCAGCAGCTTGGAGCCGAACACTGAAGCTTTATTT.

Note on this clonotype: Possible read error: a much larger clone is one base away. The V gene is TRBV20-1, the J gene TRBJ2-1; 7 bases fit TRBD2. Looked up from germline, CDR1 is DFQATT and CDR2 is SNEGSKA (reference sequence). This CDR3 is 14 amino acids long. The CDR3 loop reads CSATTSTIKETKYF. In DNA, the CDR3 is TGCAGTGCTACGACTAGCACAATTAAAGAGACCAAGTACTTC.

This clonotype was recorded many times. J is TRBJ1-1 and V is TRBV5-4; perhaps TRBD1 as D (5 bases). Looked up from germline, CDR1 is SGHNT and CDR2 is YYREEE (reference sequence). CDR3 size: 11 residues. The V end lost 5 bases, the J end lost 7 bases, and 9 bases lay between the germline ends. Here the CDR3 reads CASSETGEAFF. The CDR3 DNA is TGTGCCAGCAGTGAAACAGGTGAAGCTTTCTTT.

Details on this clonotype: One junction end disagrees with the germline gene, perhaps due to a read error. This sequence joins TRBV28 and TRBJ2-1; 10 bases fit TRBD2. The germline gives CDR1 MDHEN, CDR2 SYDVKM. The CDR3 runs 14 residues. The CDR3 spells CASSGGVQGNEQFF. DNA of the CDR3: TGCGCCAGCAGCGGGGGGGTCCAAGGGAATGAGCAGTTCTTC.

The chain employs TRBV7-2 and TRBJ2-1; 7 bases map to TRBD2. J gave up 4 bases and V 5 bases, and 14 bases lay outside the gene matches. The CDR3 sequence is 17 residues long. Germline V gene data show CDR1 as SGHTA and CDR2 as FQGNSA. DNA of the CDR3: TGTGCCAGCAGCCCCAGACTAGCCGAAGTGCGTTACAATGAGCAGTTCTTC. It encodes CASSPRLAEVRYNEQFF.

This clonotype has a count of ten or more. The rearrangement joins TRBV6-1 to TRBJ2-1; 10 bases are shared with TRBD2. Trimming at V came to 10 bases and at J to 9 bases, leaving 12 bases not matched to a gene. This CDR3 contains 14 residues. Germline V CDR1 and CDR2: MNHNS, SASEGT. The CDR3 sequence is CATKTSGTVSEQFF. The CDR3 nucleotides are TGTGCCACAAAAACTAGCGGGACGGTTAGTGAGCAGTTCTTC.

This clonotype was seen more than once but under ten times. J is TRBJ1-1 and V is TRBV12-3 or TRBV12-4; 8 bases align to TRBD1. The junction had 11 bases not matched to a gene; V was cut back by 6 bases and J by 5 bases. The CDR3 runs to 15 residues. CDR3 nucleotide sequence: TGTGCCAGCAGCCCTCAAACAGGGGGATTTACTGAAGCTTTCTTT. This encodes CASSPQTGGFTEAFF.

Ten or more counts support this clonotype. V gene TRBV28 combines with J gene TRBJ2-1; either TRBD1 or TRBD2 may supply D (5 bases each). The germline V gene encodes CDR1 MDHEN and CDR2 SYDVKM. Trimming removed 2 bases from V and 8 bases from J, with 10 bases in between. The CDR3 extends over 13 amino acids. Here the CDR3 reads CASSLAGSDEQFF. In nucleotides, the CDR3 is TGTGCCAGCAGTTTAGCAGGGAGCGATGAGCAGTTCTTC. Using reference TRBV28 and TRBJ2-1 for the parts outside the CDR3, the full variable domain is DVKVTQSSRYLVKRTGEKVFLECVQDMDHENMFWYRQDPGLGLRLIYFSYDVKMKEKGDIPEGYSVSREKKERFSLILESASTNQTSMYLCASSLAGSDEQFFGPGTRLTVL.

The CDR3: CASSPATFAQIGNTIYF. The CDR3 region has the DNA TGCGCCAGCAGCCCTGCGACATTCGCCCAAATTGGAAACACCATATATTTT. V gene TRBV5-1 combines with J gene TRBJ1-3; D not certain. The CDR3 runs 17 residues. Germline CDR1 reads SGHRS; CDR2 reads YFSETQ. V was shortened by 4 bases and J by 3 bases, with 20 bases between the two germline ends.